Listed here are 2 T cell receptor beta chains from one sample, sequenced in a study of shared clonotypes between healthy human individuals. CD8 cells regarded as naive lacked CD45RO, were positively chosen for CCR7, and omitted terminally differentiated effector memory CD45RA+ cells. Assay used: immunoSEQ multiplex PCR; TCRdb lists only in-frame clones, some missing. This table holds 760,000 or so clones, about 96% found once. Sequencing was done on a sample of naive CD8+ T cells sorted from blood. The source of these receptors is a man aged 30-40 years in good health.

The J gene is TRBJ2-7, the V gene TRBV5-1, with D possibly being TRBD1 or TRBD2 (6 bases each). Trimming stripped 4 bases from V and 0 bases from J, with 14 bases between. Per the germline V gene, CDR1 is SGHRS and CDR2 is YFSETQ. This CDR3 has 15 residues. The CDR3: CASSKGGSSSYEQYF. CDR3 nucleotide sequence: TGCGCCAGCAGCAAGGGGGGTTCCAGCTCCTACGAGCAGTACTTC.

The chain has TRBV5-1 and TRBJ1-3; a possible D gene is TRBD1 (5 bases). The CDR3 covers 17 residues. V was cut by 1 base and J by 4 bases, with 18 bases left in between. Germline values: CDR1 SGHRS, CDR2 YFSETQ. The CDR3 DNA sequence: TGCGCCAGCAGCTTGACCCCCTTGAGGGAGGGGGGAAACACCATATATTTT. Residues: CASSLTPLREGGNTIYF.